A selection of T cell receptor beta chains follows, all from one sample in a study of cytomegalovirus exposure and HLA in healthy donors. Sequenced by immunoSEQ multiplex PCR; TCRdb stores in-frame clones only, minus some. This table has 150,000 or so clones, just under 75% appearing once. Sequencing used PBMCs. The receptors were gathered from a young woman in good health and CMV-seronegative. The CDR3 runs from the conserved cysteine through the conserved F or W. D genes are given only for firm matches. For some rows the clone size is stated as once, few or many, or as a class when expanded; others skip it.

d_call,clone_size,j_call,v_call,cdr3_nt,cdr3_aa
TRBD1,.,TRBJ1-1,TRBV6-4,TGTGCCAGCAGTGACTTGCCGGGACAGGGGAGCACTGAAGCTTTCTTT,CASSDLPGQGSTEAFF
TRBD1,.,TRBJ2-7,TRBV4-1,TGCGCCAGCAGCCAAGCTCTACCTGGACAGGGTTCGTACGAGCAGTACTTC,CASSQALPGQGSYEQYF
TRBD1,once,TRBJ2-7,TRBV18,TGTGCCAGCTCACTGGGACAGGTATCCTACGAGCAGTACTTC,CASSLGQVSYEQYF
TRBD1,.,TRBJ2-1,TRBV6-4,TGTGCCAGCAGTGACTCCCGACAGGGTTTCAATGAGCAGTTCTTC,CASSDSRQGFNEQFF
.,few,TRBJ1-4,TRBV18,TGTGCCAGCTCGGCCCCGGTGACAGCAGGGGAAAAACTGTTTTTT,CASSAPVTAGEKLFF
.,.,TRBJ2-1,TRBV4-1,TGCGCCAGCAGCCGAGTTACCGGGGACAACGGCTACAATGAGCAGTTCTTC,CASSRVTGDNGYNEQFF
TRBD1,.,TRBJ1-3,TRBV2,TGTGCCAGCACCCGGCAGGGGGACACCATATATTTT,CASTRQGDTIYF
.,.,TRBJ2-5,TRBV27,TGTGCCAGCAGTCCGGAGATTGGAGGTGGAGAGACCCAGTACTTC,CASSPEIGGGETQYF
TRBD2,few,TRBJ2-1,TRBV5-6,TGTGCCAGCAGCCAGTTAGCGGGGGGGCAGGTTGAGCAGTTCTTC,CASSQLAGGQVEQFF
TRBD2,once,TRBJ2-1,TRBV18,TGTGCCAGCTCACCCCTGACTAGCGGGGGGCCCAAGCACACTGACGATGAGCAGTTCTTC,CASSPLTSGGPKHTDDEQFF
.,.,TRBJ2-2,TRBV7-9,TGTGCCAGCAGCCCGGGGACCGGGGAGCTGTTTTTT,CASSPGTGELFF
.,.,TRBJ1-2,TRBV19,TGTGCCAGTAGTGGGAGGGACGGGCCGCTTAAGGGCTATGGCTACACCTTC,CASSGRDGPLKGYGYTF
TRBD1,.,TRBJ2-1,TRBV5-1,TGCGCCAGCAGCTTGGACAGGGGGTCCAATAATGAGCAGTTCTTC,CASSLDRGSNNEQFF
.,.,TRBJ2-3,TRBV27,TGTGCCAGCAAAAAAGGGGGCGGGATGGGAGATACGCAGTATTTT,CASKKGGGMGDTQYF
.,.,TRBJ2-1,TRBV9,TGTGCCAGCAGCCGCCGTGTGGAGGGGTTCACTGAGCAGTTCTTC,CASSRRVEGFTEQFF
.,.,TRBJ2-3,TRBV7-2,TGTGCCAGCAGCTTAGAGGGCCTAGCTGGTACGCAGTATTTT,CASSLEGLAGTQYF
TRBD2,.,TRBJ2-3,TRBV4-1,TGCGCCAGCAGAAGGGGTGGGGGACTAGCGGATACGCAGTATTTT,CASRRGGGLADTQYF
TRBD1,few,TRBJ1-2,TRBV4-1,TGCGCCAGCAGCACATACAGGGGTGGCGACTATGGCTACACCTTC,CASSTYRGGDYGYTF
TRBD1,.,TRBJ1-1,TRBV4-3,TGCGCCAGCAGCCAGGGACAGGGGGTGATAGAAGCTTTCTTT,CASSQGQGVIEAFF
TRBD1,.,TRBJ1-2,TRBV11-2,TGTGCCAGCAGCTTAAATCGGGGACAGAAAATTGGCTACACCTTC,CASSLNRGQKIGYTF
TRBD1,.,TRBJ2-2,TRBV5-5,TGTGCCAGCAGCTTGGTCGGGACAGCTAACACCGGGGAGCTGTTTTTT,CASSLVGTANTGELFF
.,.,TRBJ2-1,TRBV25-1,TGTGCCAGCAGTGAATCCAGGGGCCGACCGAATGAGCAGTTCTTC,CASSESRGRPNEQFF
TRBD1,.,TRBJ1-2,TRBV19,TGTGCCAGTAGTACATCTGGGACAGCCAAAAACTATGGCTACACCTTC,CASSTSGTAKNYGYTF
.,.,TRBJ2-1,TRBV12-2,TGTGCAAGTCGCTCGCTTCACCGGGACAGGGGCAATGAGCAGTTCTTC,CASRSLHRDRGNEQFF
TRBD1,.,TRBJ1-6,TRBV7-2,TGTGCCAGCAGCACGCCACAGGGGTACTCCTATAATTCACCCCTCCACTTT,CASSTPQGYSYNSPLHF
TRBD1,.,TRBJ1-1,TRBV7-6,TGTGCCAGCAGCTTAGCCCGGACAGGGTCGTACACTGAAGCTTTCTTT,CASSLARTGSYTEAFF
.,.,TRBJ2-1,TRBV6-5,TGTGCCAGCAGCTCGGGACAAAGCTCCTACAATGAGCAGTTCTTC,CASSSGQSSYNEQFF
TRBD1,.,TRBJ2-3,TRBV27,TGTGCCAGCGCAGGGGGAAGGTCAGATACGCAGTATTTT,CASAGGRSDTQYF
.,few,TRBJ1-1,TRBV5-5,TGTGCCAGCAGCTTGGGCGCCGGGGGGCTGAACACTGAAGCTTTCTTT,CASSLGAGGLNTEAFF
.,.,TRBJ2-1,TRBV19,TGTGCCAGTAGTAGGAATGCCTGGGAGACCCGCTACAATGAGCAGTTCTTC,CASSRNAWETRYNEQFF
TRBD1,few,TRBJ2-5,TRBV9,TGTGCCAGCAGCATGGGACAGAAAGAGACCCAGTACTTC,CASSMGQKETQYF
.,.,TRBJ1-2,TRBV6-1,TGTGCCAGCAGTGACAGGCTACTCTATGGCTACACCTTC,CASSDRLLYGYTF
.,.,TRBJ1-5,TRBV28,TGTGCCAGCAGTGGGGGGGTCTATCAGCCCCAGCATTTT,CASSGGVYQPQHF
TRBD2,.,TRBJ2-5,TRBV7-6,TGTGCCAGCAGCACGGGACTAGCGGGAGGGCCGCGGGAGACCCAGTACTTC,CASSTGLAGGPRETQYF
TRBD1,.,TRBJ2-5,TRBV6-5,TGTGCCAGCAGTTACTCGACAGGGGGAGAGACCCAGTACTTC,CASSYSTGGETQYF
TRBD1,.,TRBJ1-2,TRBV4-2,TGTGCCAGCAGCCAAGACTTGGACAGGGGCTTGGGTGGCTACACCTTC,CASSQDLDRGLGGYTF
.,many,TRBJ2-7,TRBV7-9,TGTGCCAGCAGCTTAAATGAGGGGGGGATATACGAGCAGTACTTC,CASSLNEGGIYEQYF
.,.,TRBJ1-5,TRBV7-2,TGTGCCAGCAGCCCAGGGGCTATGGCAAATCAGCCCCAGCATTTT,CASSPGAMANQPQHF
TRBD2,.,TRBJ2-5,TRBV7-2,TGTGCCAGCAGCCCCCTGGGAGCGGGGGGGCTTGAGCAGTACTTC,CASSPLGAGGLEQYF
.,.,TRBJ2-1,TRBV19,TGTGCCAGTAGTACTGAGCAGGGTGGTCGGAATGAGCAGTTCTTC,CASSTEQGGRNEQFF
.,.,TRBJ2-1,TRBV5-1,TGCGCCAGCAGCACCGGGACACCCTACAATGAGCAGTTCTTC,CASSTGTPYNEQFF
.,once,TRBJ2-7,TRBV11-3,TGTGCCAGCAGCGCGGGCCGGGGCTACGAGCAGTACTTC,CASSAGRGYEQYF
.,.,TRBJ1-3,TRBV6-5,TGTGCCAGCAGTTACTCGGTGGCAGTTGGTGACACCATATATTTT,CASSYSVAVGDTIYF
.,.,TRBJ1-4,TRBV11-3,TGTGCCAGCAGCTTAGAGGGGGGGAACCTGCATGAAAAACTGTTTTTT,CASSLEGGNLHEKLFF
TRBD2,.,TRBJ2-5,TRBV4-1,TGCGCCAGCAGCCAAGACTGGGGGGAGGGCCCCCGAGAGACCCAGTACTTC,CASSQDWGEGPRETQYF
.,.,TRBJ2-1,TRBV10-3,TGTGCCATCAGTGAAAGCCCCCGTTACAATGAGCAGTTCTTC,CAISESPRYNEQFF
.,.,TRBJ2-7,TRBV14,TGTGCCAGCAGCCACACCTACGAGCAGTACTTC,CASSHTYEQYF
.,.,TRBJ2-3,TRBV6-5,TGTGCCAGCAGTTACTCGCCAGCGGGTAACACAGATACGCAGTATTTT,CASSYSPAGNTDTQYF
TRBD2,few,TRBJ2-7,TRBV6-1,TGTGCCAGCAGTGAATATAGCGGGGGACCCTACGAGCAGTACTTC,CASSEYSGGPYEQYF
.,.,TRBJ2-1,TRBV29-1,TGCAGCGTTGAAGGGGGGGTTCAGTTCTTC,CSVEGGVQFF
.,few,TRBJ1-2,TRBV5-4,TGCGCCAGCAGCCAAGGCGGACAGTCGAACCCCCGGGGAGGCTACACCTTC,CASSQGGQSNPRGGYTF
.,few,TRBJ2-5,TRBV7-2,TGTGCCAGCAGCTTAGTAAAGGGGTCGAATGGAGAGACCCAGTACTTC,CASSLVKGSNGETQYF
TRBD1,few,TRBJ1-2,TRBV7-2,TGTGCCAGCAGCTCCGTTACAGGGGTGGACTATGGCTACACCTTC,CASSSVTGVDYGYTF
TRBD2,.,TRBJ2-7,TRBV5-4,TGTGCCAGCAGCTCTGGACTAGATCGTTCCTACGAGCAGTACTTC,CASSSGLDRSYEQYF